The 14 T cell receptor beta chains reported below all come from one sample, sequenced in a study of tumor-infiltrating lymphocytes in glioblastoma multiforme. Three nested ARM-PCR rounds with V-beta and C-beta primers built TCRB libraries. TCRdb passed the multiplex PCR reads through MiXCR, listing each CDR3 protein once. The sample records 25,000 to 40,000 distinct CDR3 sequences, more than 55% being singletons. Sequenced material: brain tumor tissue. The receptors shown here come from a male donor with glioblastoma.

In the case of this clonotype: One end of the junction fails to match germline, which may point to a read error. The chain uses TRBV6-1 and TRBJ2-7, with D perhaps given as TRBD1 or TRBD2 (5 bases each). This CDR3 contains 14 residues. Germline V gene lookup returns CDR1 MNHNS and CDR2 SASEGT. DNA of the CDR3: TGTGCCAGCTGCAGCGACGGGGCCCCCTACAAGCAGTACTTC. Translated: CASCSDGAPYKQYF.

The rearrangement uses TRBV20-1 and TRBJ2-7, with D unresolved. V lost 7 bases, J lost 3 bases, and 10 bases lay in between. The CDR3 is 11 residues long. In germline, CDR1 is DFQATT, CDR2 SNEGSKA (reference sequence). CDR3 in amino acids: CSVKTNYEQYF. In DNA, the CDR3 is TGCAGTGTAAAGACAAACTACGAGCAGTACTTC.

This rearrangement joins TRBV11-2 to TRBJ1-6; D is uncertain. Germline CDR1 reads SGHAT; CDR2 reads FQNNGV. There are 12 residues in the CDR3. Trimming took 1 base from V and 7 from J, leaving 2 bases between them. CDR3 nucleotide sequence: TGTGCCAGCAGCTTAGGGAATTCACCCCTCCACTTT. It translates to CASSLGNSPLHF.

This clonotype has only one observation. The CDR3 carries no conserved terminal phenylalanine or tryptophan, so it likely arises from a read error. The J gene is TRBJ1-1, the V gene TRBV7-9; 8 bases agree with TRBD1. The length of the CDR3 is 14 residues. Germline V gene data show CDR1 as SEHNR and CDR2 as FQNEAQ (reference sequence). After removal of 8 bases from V and 0 bases from J, the junction contained 5 bases not matched to a gene. Here the CDR3 reads CASVRTGMNTEAFL. The CDR3 bases are TGTGCCAGCGTCAGGACAGGGATGAACACTGAAGCTTTCCTT.

This clonotype was seen repeatedly, ten times or more. The CDR3 nucleotides are TGTGCCTGGAGTACGCACACAGGGGGCCGCAATCAGCCCCAGCATTTT. Translated, it gives CAWSTHTGGRNQPQHF. The chain recombines TRBV30 with TRBJ1-5, with 9 bases aligning to TRBD1. Germline V lookup: CDR1 GTSNPN, CDR2 SVGIG (reference sequence). The CDR3 runs to 16 residues. Trimming cost V 2 bases and J 2 bases; bases outside gene matches: 7.

Remarks on this clonotype: Likely a read error: the CDR3 ends without its conserved phenylalanine or tryptophan. The chain is built from TRBV12-3 or TRBV12-4 and TRBJ1-4; D remains ambiguous. The CDR3 runs 14 residues. Trimming shortened V by 9 bases and J by 8 bases, and 19 bases separated the two germline ends. The CDR3 nucleotides read TGTGCCAGTAGTCCCTTTGACTTAGGGGAAAAACTGTTTTCT. Translated, it gives CASSPFDLGEKLFS.

Regarding this clonotype: As the CDR3 is not closed by the conserved phenylalanine or tryptophan, this likely results from a read error. CDR3 residues: CNARDMDRVLNQPQHS. The CDR3, as DNA: TGCAATGCTAGAGATATGGACAGGGTTCTCAATCAGCCCCAGCATTCT. The chain links TRBV20-1 to TRBJ1-5; 8 bases are shared with TRBD1. Germline V gives CDR1 DFQATT, CDR2 SNEGSKA (reference sequence). The CDR3 sequence is 16 residues long.

The chain carries TRBV12-3 or TRBV12-4 and TRBJ2-1, with 9 bases lining up with TRBD1. This CDR3 region has 16 residues. V shed 10 bases and J 5 bases; nucleotides not matched to a gene: 15. The CDR3 is CATSPYAGQGDNEQFF. The CDR3 nucleotides are TGTGCCACCAGCCCGTATGCGGGACAGGGAGACAATGAGCAGTTCTTC.

The sample holds many counts of this clonotype. V gene TRBV5-4 combines with J gene TRBJ2-2, with 10 bases identical to TRBD2. V dropped 4 bases and J dropped 7; count of bases not matched to a gene: 7. Per the germline V gene, CDR1 is SGHNT and CDR2 is YYREEE (reference sequence). The CDR3 totals 15 residues. CDR3 residues: CASSPLAGVGGELFF. The CDR3 DNA reads as TGTGCCAGCAGCCCGCTAGCGGGAGTTGGCGGGGAGCTGTTTTTT.

As to this clonotype: The junction shows a germline mismatch at one end, possibly a read error. CDR3 sequence: CASSGPDRGPYNEHFF. DNA of the CDR3: TGTGCCAGCAGTGGACCGGACAGGGGCCCTTACAATGAGCACTTCTTC. The chain employs TRBV6-1 and TRBJ2-1; 9 bases fit TRBD1. CDR1 and CDR2 from the germline V gene are MNHNS and SASEGT. This CDR3 has 16 amino acids.

Many counts were recorded for this clonotype. This chain connects TRBV5-1 to TRBJ2-1; D possibly uses TRBD1 or TRBD2 (5 bases each). V lost 4 bases and J lost 4, with 18 bases in between. Germline V gives CDR1 SGHRS, CDR2 YFSETQ. The CDR3 totals 16 residues. The DNA for the CDR3 is TGCGCCAGCAGCGACCCCGGGACGCAATATTACAATGAGCAGTTCTTC. Translation gives CASSDPGTQYYNEQFF.

The chain joins TRBV5-6 to TRBJ2-5; no reliable D call. The CDR3 totals 15 residues. The germline CDR1 and CDR2 sequences are SGHDT and YYEEEE. The V and J ends lost 4 bases and 0 bases respectively, with 13 bases between them. The CDR3, as DNA: TGTGCCAGCAGCGTCCTTTGTGAAGACCAAGAGACCCAGTACTTC. Protein: CASSVLCEDQETQYF.

The rearrangement links TRBV4-1 to TRBJ2-1; D not resolved. V shed 1 base and J shed 9 bases, with 13 bases lying between them. The CDR3 has 14 residues. CDR1 is MGHRA, CDR2 YSYEKL, per germline. CDR3 sequence reads: CASSQGVNLFEQFF. CDR3 sequence (DNA): TGCGCCAGCAGCCAAGGAGTGAACCTCTTTGAGCAGTTCTTC.

There are a few counts of this clonotype. The chain carries TRBV30 and TRBJ1-2; D remains unclear. The germline V gene encodes CDR1 GTSNPN and CDR2 SVGIG (reference sequence). The V end lost 3 bases, the J end lost 6 bases, and 14 bases lay between the germline ends. The CDR3 is made up of 13 amino acids. The CDR3 DNA reads TGTGCCTGGAGGCCCGTACACAGCGATGGCTACACCTTC. Amino acids: CAWRPVHSDGYTF.